The sequence of this T cell receptor (beta chain) was determined in a study of T-cell memory formation after mild COVID-19 (dated by TCRdb to about 2021). About the study as a whole: TCR sequence clusters from the two donors were largely donor specific. Longitudinal TCRalpha and TCRbeta repertoire sequencing tracked T-cell clones expanding and contracting after mild COVID-19 in a couple of donors. The cohort comprised two young, previously healthy adult volunteers, one female and one male. Overall results and qualifications from the work: The study covered only a couple of mild cases, and larger cohorts including severe cases with pre-infection samples were considered necessary. The second-wave clones that peaked on day 37 were not confirmed to be SARS-CoV-2 specific. Some responding clones were found in pre-infection memory, which suggests that pre-existing cross-reactive memory T cells took part in the SARS-CoV-2 response. Contracting CD4+ clones turned up mainly in the CM and EM memory subsets, whereas EMRA was where CD8+ clones were enriched. Clones that contracted from day 15 to 85 showed balanced CD4/CD8 phenotypes, whereas a second wave of clones that expanded from day 15 to 37 leaned towards CD4+.

A distance of 22 bases separates the germline ends of V and J, which lose 3 bases and 7 bases respectively. From a lookup of the germline V gene, CDR1 and CDR2 are MNHEY and SVGEGT. The CDR3 covers 16 residues, taking in both the cysteine and the phenylalanine. Just the 48-base CDR3 DNA is kept, in frame starting at base 1. The sequencer listed for this sample is Illumina NovaSeq 6000. TCRalpha and TCRbeta cDNA libraries were built by 5'RACE with constant-segment primers, adding sample barcodes and unique molecular identifiers. Trizol reagent was used to extract RNA from every sample. Libraries were amplified in two PCR steps, with a second sample barcode and Illumina TruSeq adapters added in the second step. Sequencing of libraries was performed on an Illumina NovaSeq with 2 x 150 bp paired-end reads. As for the original processing: With migec v1.2.7, reads were demultiplexed and then collapsed into UMI-guided consensus sequences. Using mixcr v2.1.11, UMI consensuses were aligned to TRA and TRB V and J templates and then assembled into clonotypes. A clonotype was counted as expanded or contracted only when both edgeR and NoisET called the clonotype significant, with the noise models trained on biological replicates. For edgeR calls, a false discovery rate-adjusted p below 0.01 and a log2 fold-change threshold of 1 were applied. PCA with hierarchical clustering of max-normalized trajectories of the 1000 most abundant clonotypes was used as exploratory dynamics analysis. Separately sequenced CD4+ and CD8+ repertoires were used to assign the CD4 or CD8 phenotype of responding clones. The public reads were run again by TCRdb, first through fastp at Q25 and then through MiXCR, and only productive beta chains were kept. Rows matching on CDR3 protein sequence are summarized as one entry with the most common DNA and genes. The V and J calls were determined by TCRdb, not by the authors. The sample has roughly 250,000 distinct CDR3 sequences on record, approximately 16% of them singletons. The ten largest clones take up 20% to 25% of the sample.

To note about this clonotype: There is no known antigen for this receptor. No base quality information exists; no much larger clone differs at one position.

Ficoll-Paque density gradient centrifugation was the method used to isolate PBMCs. Sequenced sample: PBMCs or a T cell subset sorted from them (not recorded which). The chain employs TRBV6-2 or TRBV6-3 and TRBJ2-7, with TRBD2 as a weak D call on 7 bases. The origin of this receptor is a man aged 18-30 years who had mild COVID-19 (a few samples of this study predate the infection). The sample titles of this study are shuffled in the database, so cell type and time point are left out; the donor was told from shared clones. Read as DNA, the sequence is TGTGCCAGCAGTTATTCGGGGGGCAACCCGGCGGGGGAGCAGTACTTC. It translates as CASSYSGGNPAGEQYF.